The 9 T cell receptor beta chains reported below all come from one sample, sequenced in a study of blood T cells in healthy people across ages (dated by TCRdb to between 2014 and 2017). Receptor amplification or capture employed 5' RACE. Sequencing took place on an Illumina HiSeq 2500. The second PCR ran for about 6 to 12 cycles and used a J-beta primer mix along with a sample-barcoded 5' primer. The public reads were reprocessed in TCRdb via fastp at Q25 and MiXCR, keeping in-frame beta chains. For every CDR3 protein sequence, its rows merge into one entry that carries the most common genes and DNA. This sample comprises 1.4 million to 1.5 million distinct CDR3 sequences, about 43% of them detected only once. The ten largest clones add up to 7% to 9% of the sample. The sample was blood. These receptor sequences come from a woman aged 18 to 35 in good health.

This clonotype was observed a handful of times. The J gene is TRBJ2-5, the V gene TRBV20-1; maybe TRBD1 (5 bases). Germline values: CDR1 DFQATT, CDR2 SNEGSKA (reference sequence). The V and J ends lost 0 bases and 7 bases respectively, with 12 bases between them. The CDR3 spans 13 residues. The CDR3 loop is CSAREGAISTQYF. CDR3 DNA: TGCAGTGCTAGAGAAGGGGCTATTTCGACCCAGTACTTC.

The chain uses TRBV7-9 and TRBJ2-7; 9 bases line up with TRBD1. V lost 6 bases to trimming and J lost 3 bases; unmatched junction nucleotides: 9. This CDR3 is built from 15 residues. Germline loops: CDR1 SEHNR, CDR2 FQNEAQ (reference sequence). CDR3 DNA sequence: TGTGCCAGCAGTTTATCCGGGACAGGGAACTACGAGCAGTACTTC. The encoded protein is CASSLSGTGNYEQYF.

V is TRBV5-1 and J is TRBJ2-1; D possibly corresponds to TRBD2 (6 bases). V was clipped by 7 bases and J by 0 bases, with 14 bases between them. There are 15 residues in the CDR3. Germline V CDR1 and CDR2: SGHRS, YFSETQ. CDR3 sequence reads: CASRRESSSYNEQFF. CDR3 DNA sequence: TGCGCCAGCCGACGGGAGTCGAGCTCCTACAATGAGCAGTTCTTC.

This clonotype was seen only a few times. The rearrangement joins TRBV20-1 to TRBJ2-5; 10 nucleotides match TRBD2. This CDR3 region has 17 residues. V trimming: 1 base; J trimming: 5 bases; junction bases outside the gene matches: 13. Germline lookup yields CDR1 DFQATT and CDR2 SNEGSKA (reference sequence). CDR3 sequence: CSARVASGSQYLETQYF. DNA of the CDR3: TGCAGTGCTAGAGTGGCTAGCGGGAGCCAGTATCTGGAGACCCAGTACTTC.

The sample holds a few counts of this clonotype. V is TRBV7-9 and J is TRBJ1-2; TRBD1 is a possible D gene (6 bases). V was trimmed by 4 bases and J by 7 bases, leaving 13 bases between them. The CDR3 contains 13 residues. Germline-derived CDR1 and CDR2 are SEHNR and FQNEAQ (reference sequence). This CDR3 is CASSSDRTGGYTF. For the CDR3, the DNA is TGTGCCAGCAGCTCAGACAGGACTGGTGGCTACACCTTC.

Only a few counts were recorded for this clonotype. The chain links TRBV10-3 to TRBJ2-3; 14 nucleotides align to TRBD2. Looked up from germline, CDR1 is ENHRY and CDR2 is SYGVKD. The CDR3 consists of 16 residues. The ends lost 7 bases at V and 1 base at J; junction bases unmatched: 4. The CDR3 nucleotides read TGTGCCATCACCCAGACTAGCGGGGGGGGCACAGATACGCAGTATTTT. Encoded protein: CAITQTSGGGTDTQYF.

The chain has TRBV5-1 and TRBJ2-5; 7 bases align to TRBD2. V shed 2 bases, J shed 11 bases, and the junction held 18 bases outside the gene matches. This CDR3 region has 16 residues. Germline assignment: CDR1 SGHRS and CDR2 YFSETQ. In DNA form, the CDR3 reads TGCGCCAGCAGCTTAGGATCTAGCGGATCCTACAATGAGCAGTACTTC. This sequence encodes CASSLGSSGSYNEQYF.

This chain uses TRBV5-1 with TRBJ1-4, with TRBD1 as a possible D gene (5 bases). CDR3 length: 15 amino acids. Trimming removed 0 bases from V and 7 bases from J, with 13 bases in between. Germline CDR1 is SGHRS and CDR2 is YFSETQ. CDR3 sequence: CASSLEGAGGEKLFF. The CDR3 DNA follows: TGCGCCAGCAGCTTGGAAGGGGCCGGAGGTGAAAAACTGTTTTTT.

The rearrangement links TRBV10-3 to TRBJ2-3, with 12 bases fitting TRBD1. The CDR3 covers 15 residues. V shed 4 bases and J 4 bases; nucleotides not matched to a gene: 3. Germline values: CDR1 ENHRY, CDR2 SYGVKD. The CDR3 bases are TGTGCCATCAGTGGGGGACAGGGGGCCCCAGATACGCAGTATTTT. It yields the protein CAISGGQGAPDTQYF.